A single sample is the source of the 28 T cell receptor beta chains below, sequenced in a study of long-term antiretroviral therapy in people with HIV. Survey level was the resolution at which the v3.0 immunoSEQ assay ran. Data came from immunoSEQ multiplex PCR; TCRdb stores just in-frame clones and leaves some out. The table has just under 35,000 clones, around 83% seen once; the top ten hold approximately 5%. The sequenced sample was unsorted PBMCs, obtained roughly 2.9 years before starting antiretroviral therapy. These receptor sequences come from a woman between 25 and 40 years old with HIV.

In this sample, this clone is medium-sized. A junction end diverges from the germline sequence, so it may reflect a read error. The chain has TRBV6-1 and TRBJ1-1; D might be TRBD1 (5 bases). Germline V gene data show CDR1 as MNHNS and CDR2 as SASEGT. The CDR3 loop spans 13 amino acids. Written as DNA, the CDR3 is TGTGCCAGCAGTCAAGCGGGGCACACTGAAGCTTTCTTT. As protein: CASSQAGHTEAFF.

This clone occurred a few times. The gene calls are TRBV10-3 and TRBJ1-6, with 8 bases matching TRBD1. Germline values: CDR1 ENHRY, CDR2 SYGVKD. Trimming removed 1 base from V and 6 bases from J; junction bases left unmatched: 8. This CDR3 is 17 amino acids long. CDR3 sequence (DNA): TGTGCCATCAGTGAGTGGACAGGGAATGGCTTTAATTCACCCCTCCACTTT. Translating it yields CAISEWTGNGFNSPLHF.

The chain uses TRBV6-1 and TRBJ2-3; D may be TRBD2 (6 bases). In germline, CDR1 is MNHNS, CDR2 SASEGT. CDR3 length equals 13 residues. V dropped 6 bases and J dropped 5 bases, with 12 bases sitting between them. CDR3 sequence reads: CASRMQGGDTQYF. The CDR3 region has the DNA TGTGCCAGCAGGATGCAGGGAGGAGATACGCAGTATTTT.

The chain uses TRBV5-1 and TRBJ1-1; 10 nucleotides line up with TRBD1. Germline loops: CDR1 SGHRS, CDR2 YFSETQ. This CDR3 is built from 13 residues. V was clipped by 3 bases and J by 7 bases; unmatched bases: 3. The CDR3, as DNA: TGCGCCAGCAGCTGGGGGGACAGGGGTGAAGCTTTCTTT. Encoded protein: CASSWGDRGEAFF.

The gene calls are TRBV7-8 and TRBJ2-6; 9 bases are shared with TRBD1. Germline lookup yields CDR1 SGHVS and CDR2 FQNEAQ. After removal of 5 bases from V and 0 bases from J, the junction contained 8 bases not matched to a gene. The CDR3 has 18 residues. The CDR3 bases are TGTGCCAGCAGCCACAGGGACAGGGTGGACTCTGGGGCCAACGTCCTGACTTTC. This sequence encodes CASSHRDRVDSGANVLTF. Looking up the rest from reference TRBV7-8 and TRBJ2-6 gives the full variable domain: GAGVSQSPRYKVAKRGQDVALRCDPISGHVSLFWYQQALGQGPEFLTYFQNEAQLDKSGLPSDRFFAERPEGSVSTLKIQRTQQEDSAVYLCASSHRDRVDSGANVLTFGAGSRLTVL.

CDR3 in DNA: TGTGCCAGCAGCCAAGAAATTTTAGGAGGGGGCAGGTCCTACGAGCAGTACTTC. Its protein product is CASSQEILGGGRSYEQYF. The chain is built from TRBV14 and TRBJ2-7; TRBD1 is a possible D gene (7 bases). Trimming took off 0 bases at V and 1 base at J, with 19 bases between the two ends. CDR1 is SGHDN and CDR2 is FVKESK in the germline V gene. This CDR3 has 18 residues.

This clone was found a few times. The rearrangement links TRBV4-1 to TRBJ1-5, with 8 bases fitting TRBD1. CDR3 length: 16 amino acids. Germline CDR1 is MGHRA and CDR2 is YSYEKL. V lost 3 bases, J lost 4 bases, and 8 bases stayed unmatched. CDR3 nucleotide sequence: TGCGCCAGCAGCCAGTACTGGGGACAGGAAAATCAGCCCCAGCATTTT. This translates into CASSQYWGQENQPQHF.

The chain couples TRBV6-5 to TRBJ2-2; possible D gene TRBD1, 5 bases. CDR1 MNHEY and CDR2 SVGAGI come from the germline V gene. This CDR3 is built from 14 residues. V lost 6 bases, J lost 6 bases, and 14 bases lay in between. CDR3: CASRIRVESGELFF. Written as DNA, the CDR3 is TGTGCCAGCAGGATCAGGGTGGAATCCGGGGAGCTGTTTTTT.

This rearrangement joins TRBV30 to TRBJ1-6; D not resolved. Between the trimmed V and J ends, which lost 2 bases and 14 bases, there was a span of 13 bases. The CDR3 is 12 amino acids. Germline V gene lookup returns CDR1 GTSNPN and CDR2 SVGIG (reference sequence). The CDR3 sequence is CAWSTGLEALHF. CDR3 DNA: TGTGCCTGGAGTACGGGTTTAGAGGCCCTCCACTTT.

V is TRBV2 and J is TRBJ2-3; tentative D call: TRBD1 (5 bases). V dropped 6 bases and J dropped 2 bases, with 15 bases sitting between them. This CDR3 contains 15 residues. The germline V gene has CDR1 SNHLY and CDR2 FYNNEI. The CDR3 region has the DNA TGTGCCAGCAGCCCTTTGACAGCAGACACAGATACGCAGTATTTT. Translating it yields CASSPLTADTDTQYF. The entire variable domain, with the rest obtained from reference TRBV2 and TRBJ2-3, is as follows: EPEVTQTPSHQVTQMGQEVILRCVPISNHLYFYWYRQILGQKVEFLVSFYNNEISEKSEIFDDQFSVERPDGSNFTLKIRSTKLEDSAMYFCASSPLTADTDTQYFGPGTRLTVL.

The genes are TRBV5-1 and TRBJ2-3; weak D call: TRBD1 (5 bases). V was cut by 0 bases and J by 5 bases, with 13 bases left in between. CDR3 size: 15 residues. Germline V lookup: CDR1 SGHRS, CDR2 YFSETQ. The CDR3 sequence: CASSLEGALKDTQYF. The CDR3 bases are TGCGCCAGCAGCTTGGAAGGGGCGCTGAAAGATACGCAGTATTTT. The full variable domain, with the rest looked up from reference TRBV5-1 and TRBJ2-3, is KAGVTQTPRYLIKTRGQQVTLSCSPISGHRSVSWYQQTPGQGLQFLFEYFSETQRNKGNFPGRFSGRQFSNSRSEMNVSTLELGDSALYLCASSLEGALKDTQYFGPGTRLTVL.

This clone was counted only a few times. The chain is built from TRBV7-2 and TRBJ2-1; TRBD1 aligns across 8 bases. The germline CDR1 and CDR2 sequences are SGHTA and FQGNSA. The ends lost 5 bases at V and 9 bases at J; junction bases unmatched: 12. The length of the CDR3 is 15 residues. The CDR3 bases are TGTGCCAGCAGCCCCGGAGGACAGGGTAAAGGTGAGCAGTTCTTC. Translated, it gives CASSPGGQGKGEQFF.

The chain joins TRBV6-4 to TRBJ2-3; D is unresolved. Deletions cut 4 bases from V and 4 bases from J, with 12 bases between. The CDR3 spans 14 residues. The germline V gene has CDR1 MRHNA and CDR2 SNTAGT. The CDR3 DNA follows: TGTGCCAGCAGTGCCGCCCGAGGCGCAGATACGCAGTATTTT. This encodes CASSAARGADTQYF.

The chain combines TRBV6-1 with TRBJ1-5, with a possible D match to TRBD1 (5 bases). The V gene's germline CDR1 is MNHNS and CDR2 SASEGT. The CDR3 loop spans 14 amino acids. The V end lost 7 bases, the J end lost 2 bases, and 12 bases lay between the germline ends. The CDR3 region is CASNQGDGNQPQHF. As DNA, the CDR3 is TGTGCCAGCAATCAGGGTGATGGCAATCAGCCCCAGCATTTT.

The chain links TRBV7-3 to TRBJ1-2, with D unclear. Trimming shortened V by 3 bases and J by 5 bases, and 16 bases separated the two germline ends. Germline CDR1 is SGHTA and CDR2 is FQGTGA. The CDR3 covers 15 residues. The CDR3 DNA is TGTGCCAGCAGCTTGAAGGTGGGCGCCGGGTATGGCTACACCTTC. Translated, it gives CASSLKVGAGYGYTF.

The chain is built from TRBV7-8 and TRBJ1-5; maybe TRBD1 (6 bases). Per germline, CDR1 SGHVS and CDR2 FQNEAQ. The CDR3 spans 15 residues. With 5 bases removed from V and 5 bases from J, the gap between germline ends came to 16 bases. The CDR3: CASSVTGTSHQPQHF. CDR3 nucleotides: TGTGCCAGCAGCGTCACAGGGACCAGCCATCAGCCCCAGCATTTT.

The sample holds a few counts of this clone. This chain connects TRBV19 to TRBJ1-2, with 9 bases that match TRBD1. The length of the CDR3 is 13 residues. Losses at the gene ends were 7 bases for V and 8 bases for J; bases not matched to a gene: 8. Germline V gives CDR1 LNHDA, CDR2 SQIVND (reference sequence). CDR3 in amino acids: CASKTQGARGYTF. The CDR3 DNA follows: TGTGCCAGTAAAACACAGGGGGCCCGGGGCTACACCTTC.

Details on this clone: The DNA is left out, because the CDR3 cannot be placed on it with certainty; the CDR3 is given as TCRdb lists it. V and J are TRBV2 and TRBJ1-1. CDR1 is SNHLY, CDR2 FYNNEI, per germline. Ends included, the CDR3 has 18 residues. The CDR3 loop reads CASSEALRFGGGYTEAFF.

V usage is TRBV30 and J usage is TRBJ1-1; D is perhaps TRBD1 (6 bases). V lost 2 bases, J lost 1 base, and 14 bases lay in between. The CDR3 length is 15 residues. CDR1 GTSNPN and CDR2 SVGIG come from the germline V gene (reference sequence). CDR3: CAWSTRGYTNTEAFF. The CDR3 nucleotides are TGTGCCTGGAGTACCAGGGGCTATACGAACACTGAAGCTTTCTTT.

The chain carries TRBV11-2 and TRBJ1-1; D is undetermined. The V end was cut by 0 bases, the J end by 5 bases, with 13 bases between. Germline V gives CDR1 SGHAT, CDR2 FQNNGV. The CDR3 is made up of 15 amino acids. CDR3 in amino acids: CASSLEGGGRTEAFF. The CDR3 DNA reads TGTGCCAGCAGCTTAGAAGGTGGAGGGAGAACTGAAGCTTTCTTT.

The gene calls are TRBV5-1 and TRBJ1-4; no clear D. The CDR3 covers 16 residues. Germline lookup yields CDR1 SGHRS and CDR2 YFSETQ. Trimming removed 0 bases from V and 7 bases from J, with 16 bases in between. CDR3 in amino acids: CASSLVQSGGSEKLFF. The CDR3 DNA sequence: TGCGCCAGCAGCTTGGTACAGAGCGGAGGGAGTGAAAAACTGTTTTTT.

The gene calls are TRBV5-1 and TRBJ2-1; a possible D gene is TRBD1 (5 bases). This CDR3 spans 15 amino acids. V was cut by 2 bases and J by 0 bases, with 9 bases left in between. The V gene's germline CDR1 is SGHRS and CDR2 YFSETQ. CDR3 in amino acids: CASSFTTVSYNEQFF. Here the CDR3 DNA reads TGCGCCAGCAGCTTCACGACAGTCTCCTACAATGAGCAGTTCTTC.

This clone was found a few times. The chain uses TRBV19 and TRBJ1-1; TRBD1 agrees at 8 bases. J lost 0 bases, V lost 10 bases, and 4 bases had no gene match. CDR3 size: 13 residues. Germline V gene data show CDR1 as LNHDA and CDR2 as SQIVND (reference sequence). CDR3 region: CATYRGLNTEAFF. DNA for the CDR3: TGTGCCACCTACAGGGGGTTGAACACTGAAGCTTTCTTT.

The chain recombines TRBV19 with TRBJ2-7; D is possibly TRBD2 (6 bases). The V and J ends lost 7 bases and 0 bases respectively, with 16 bases between them. The CDR3 runs to 15 residues. The germline CDR1 and CDR2 sequences are LNHDA and SQIVND (reference sequence). The CDR3 here is CASTVSRGSSYEQYF. The CDR3 DNA sequence: TGTGCCAGTACCGTAAGTCGGGGGAGCTCCTACGAGCAGTACTTC.

V is TRBV27 and J is TRBJ2-1; TRBD1 matches 9 bases. The CDR3 loop spans 14 amino acids. The trim removed 4 bases at V and 8 bases at J, leaving 6 bases unmatched. From germline, CDR1 is MNHEY and CDR2 SMNVEV (reference sequence). For the CDR3, the DNA is TGTGCCAGCAGTTCCGGGACAGGGCCCGATGAGCAGTTCTTC. Translation gives CASSSGTGPDEQFF.

The chain couples TRBV4-1 to TRBJ2-5, with TRBD1 identical over 9 bases. V dropped 4 bases and J dropped 5; count of bases not matched to a gene: 14. The germline gives CDR1 MGHRA, CDR2 YSYEKL. This CDR3 contains 17 residues. The CDR3 nucleotides are TGCGCCAGCAGCCTCCTCCCGGGGACAGGGAGCTTCGAGACCCAGTACTTC. Translating it yields CASSLLPGTGSFETQYF.

This chain uses TRBV5-6 with TRBJ1-1, with D perhaps TRBD1 (6 bases). The CDR3 totals 17 residues. The V end lost 0 bases, the J end lost 2 bases, and 17 bases lay between the germline ends. The germline V gene has CDR1 SGHDT and CDR2 YYEEEE. CDR3 sequence: CASSLGAGHLLNTEAFF. CDR3 sequence (DNA): TGTGCCAGCAGCTTGGGGGCGGGACACCTGCTTAACACTGAAGCTTTCTTT.

The CDR3 loop reads CATGDRDHYEQYV. CDR3 in DNA: TGTGCCACTGGGGACAGGGACCACTACGAGCAGTACGTC. The V and J genes are TRBV10-3 and TRBJ2-7, with 9 nucleotides matching TRBD1. The CDR3 runs 13 residues. Trimming cost V 10 bases and J 3 bases; bases outside gene matches: 7. Germline CDR1 ENHRY, CDR2 SYGVKD.